This T cell receptor (beta chain) was recovered during a study of blood T cell repertoires in COVID-19. Germline CDR1 and CDR2: MNHNY and SVGAGI (reference sequence). V lost 2 bases and J lost 8; bases outside the gene matches: 8. CDR3 size: 15 residues. TCRdb's copy holds only in-frame clones and misses some; the assay was immunoSEQ multiplex PCR. The sample carries around 300,000 clones, around 89% recorded once. The clonotype originates from a woman between 45 and 65 years old with COVID-19, enrolled during active disease. Sequences were obtained from peripheral blood. The gene calls are TRBV6-6 and TRBJ2-3, with TRBD2 matching 9 bases. CDR3 DNA: TGTGCCAGCAGTTACAAGGCGGGAGGGTATACTACGCAGTATTTT. This codes for CASSYKAGGYTTQYF.